This T cell receptor (beta chain) appears in the sequencing data of a study of shared clonotypes between healthy human individuals. Study context: Donors, aged 18 to 49, were a couple of women and a few men.

The healthy adult donors were HIV-negative and reported no recent acute infections or vaccinations. General study points: There were few donors, and this limited the genetic and exposure-history diversity represented.

In this sample, this clone turned up a few times. As yet, its antigen is unknown. The germline CDR1 and CDR2 sequences are MNHEY and SMNVEV (reference sequence). The CDR3 consists of 19 residues. Trimming cost V 2 bases and J 2 bases; bases outside gene matches: 15. Every subset had its genomic DNA shared out evenly among several immunoSEQ plates. Sequencing was performed with immunoSEQ multiplex PCR; in TCRdb, only in-frame clones are kept and a portion is missing. The top ten hold about 15% of the sample, which has roughly 95,000 clones, less than 50% seen once. The sequencing sample was made of PBMCs. The clonotype was recovered from a woman in her forties in good health. Some clones in this sample may be carry-over from other donors' samples. The V and J genes are TRBV27 and TRBJ2-3; TRBD1 agrees at 8 bases. The CDR3 nucleotides are TGTGCCAGCAGTTTAAGGGCCCAGTCGACAGGGGAAACCACAGATACGCAGTATTTT. This encodes CASSLRAQSTGETTDTQYF.